These 14 T cell receptor beta chains originate from one sample sequenced in a study of early T cells in non-severe SARS-CoV-2 infection. TCRdb used MiXCR to reprocess the 5' RACE reads, holding one entry per CDR3 protein. The data show roughly 56,000 distinct CDR3 sequences, less than 15% seen once. The starting material was whole blood, obtained at baseline. These receptors were collected from an adult who was a healthcare worker with PCR-confirmed SARS-CoV-2 infection or an uninfected control (not recorded which).

This clonotype was picked up a small number of times. As DNA, the CDR3 is TGTGCCAGCAGCTTATTTTTGGGTTCTGCCTACGAGCAGTACTTC. It specifies CASSLFLGSAYEQYF. The J gene is TRBJ2-7, the V gene TRBV11-2; no firm D call. The CDR3 runs 15 residues. The V and J ends lost 2 bases and 2 bases respectively, with 13 bases between them. Looked up from germline, CDR1 is SGHAT and CDR2 is FQNNGV.

There are a few counts of this clonotype. This chain uses TRBV4-1 with TRBJ1-5; 7 bases align to TRBD1. CDR1 is MGHRA, CDR2 YSYEKL, per germline. The CDR3 totals 15 residues. With 4 bases clipped from V and 0 bases from J, the junction kept 3 bases outside the gene matches. The DNA of the CDR3 is TGCGCCAGCAGCCCCCGACAGGGTAGCAATCAGCCCCAGCATTTT. Its protein is CASSPRQGSNQPQHF.

The chain combines TRBV11-2 with TRBJ1-1, with unresolved D. V was pared by 8 bases and J by 1 base, with 14 bases between. Germline V lookup: CDR1 SGHAT, CDR2 FQNNGV. The CDR3 covers 14 residues. The CDR3 DNA is TGTGCCAGCGCCCGCTTTGCGGGGAACACTGAAGCTTTCTTT. Protein: CASARFAGNTEAFF.

This clonotype was detected only a few times. The V and J genes are TRBV5-4 and TRBJ1-6; 8 nucleotides agree with TRBD1. The CDR3 covers 17 residues. With 4 bases clipped from V and 1 base from J, the junction kept 7 bases outside the gene matches. CDR1 and CDR2 (germline): SGHNT, YYREEE (reference sequence). CDR3 nucleotide sequence: TGTGCCAGCAGCACAGGGACAGGAAGGTCCTATAATTCACCCCTCCACTTT. Translated: CASSTGTGRSYNSPLHF.

Only a few counts were recorded for this clonotype. V is TRBV7-6 and J is TRBJ2-1, with TRBD1 identical over 9 bases. Germline V gene sequence: CDR1 SGHVS, CDR2 FNYEAQ. The CDR3 runs to 15 residues. Trimming cost V 6 bases and J 2 bases; bases outside gene matches: 5. CDR3 sequence (DNA): TGTGCCAGCAGACTCGGACAGGGGACCTACAATGAGCAGTTCTTC. Translated: CASRLGQGTYNEQFF.

This clonotype was counted a few times. The V call is TRBV29-1, the J call TRBJ1-1; possibly TRBD1 for D (5 bases). Germline assignment: CDR1 SQVTM and CDR2 ANQGSEA. CDR3 length: 12 residues. The V end lost 4 bases, the J end lost 3 bases, and 9 bases lay between the germline ends. The CDR3 region is CSVGRGDTEAFF. The DNA of the CDR3 is TGCAGCGTTGGAAGGGGCGACACTGAAGCTTTCTTT. Filled out from reference TRBV29-1 and TRBJ1-1, the complete variable domain reads SAVISQKPSRDICQRGTSLTIQCQVDSQVTMMFWYRQQPGQSLTLIATANQGSEATYESGFVIDKFPISRPNLTFSTLTVSNMSPEDSSIYLCSVGRGDTEAFFGQGTRLTVV.

This rearrangement joins TRBV27 to TRBJ2-3; D may match TRBD1 or TRBD2 (6 bases each). The germline V and J ends were trimmed by 3 bases and 2 bases, with 9 bases remaining between them. CDR1 and CDR2 from the germline V gene are MNHEY and SMNVEV (reference sequence). This CDR3 is 14 amino acids long. The CDR3 here is CASSLGGPTDTQYF. The CDR3 DNA is TGTGCCAGCAGTTTGGGGGGCCCCACAGATACGCAGTATTTT.

This clonotype was picked up many times. The chain links TRBV19 to TRBJ2-3, with 10 bases aligning to TRBD2. After removal of 8 bases from V and 3 bases from J, the junction contained 5 bases not matched to a gene. Germline V gene data show CDR1 as LNHDA and CDR2 as SQIVND (reference sequence). This CDR3 comprises 14 residues. Here the CDR3 reads CASVGLAATDTQYF. CDR3 nucleotide sequence: TGTGCCAGTGTCGGACTAGCGGCTACAGATACGCAGTATTTT.

This clonotype was counted only a few times. The chain carries TRBV9 and TRBJ2-1; possible D gene TRBD2, 5 bases. V gave up 2 bases and J gave up 0 bases, with 9 bases separating them. Per germline, CDR1 SGDLS and CDR2 YYNGEE. The length of the CDR3 is 15 residues. CDR3 loop: CASSVGLSSYNEQFF. The CDR3 DNA follows: TGTGCCAGCAGCGTCGGACTTAGCTCCTACAATGAGCAGTTCTTC.

This clonotype has more than one count but fewer than ten. The DNA for the CDR3 is TGCGCCAGCAGCCAAGAGTTGCGCGGGGGAGAGCAGTTCTTC. Amino acids: CASSQELRGGEQFF. The chain uses TRBV4-1 and TRBJ2-1; TRBD2 matches at 7 bases. The ends lost 0 bases at V and 10 bases at J; junction bases unmatched: 6. Germline V gene data show CDR1 as MGHRA and CDR2 as YSYEKL. CDR3 length equals 14 residues.

This clonotype was picked up many times. The genes are TRBV10-1 and TRBJ2-7; D may match TRBD1 or TRBD2 (6 bases each). This CDR3 is 15 amino acids long. V was shortened by 7 bases and J by 5 bases, with 21 bases between the two germline ends. Germline assignment: CDR1 WNHNN and CDR2 SYGVQD (reference sequence). DNA of the CDR3: TGCGCCAGCATTCGGGGGCAAGGAGGAGCCCACGAGCAGTACTTC. Translation gives CASIRGQGGAHEQYF.

This chain connects TRBV5-6 to TRBJ1-1; no clear D. Germline V gene data show CDR1 as SGHDT and CDR2 as YYEEEE. V was trimmed by 1 base and J by 1 base, leaving 11 bases between them. The CDR3 covers 15 residues. The CDR3 here is CASSLTVKGNTEAFF. DNA for the CDR3: TGTGCCAGCAGCTTGACGGTGAAGGGGAACACTGAAGCTTTCTTT.

The chain links TRBV28 to TRBJ2-2; maybe TRBD1 (5 bases). The CDR3 loop spans 16 amino acids. Between the trimmed V and J ends, which lost 3 bases and 0 bases, there was a span of 11 bases. Germline V lookup: CDR1 MDHEN, CDR2 SYDVKM. The CDR3 reads CASSFDWGANTGELFF. Written as DNA, the CDR3 is TGTGCCAGCAGTTTCGATTGGGGCGCGAACACCGGGGAGCTGTTTTTT.

This chain links TRBV9 with TRBJ1-1; D remains ambiguous. V lost 0 bases and J lost 5, with 14 bases in between. The CDR3 loop spans 15 amino acids. Germline CDR1 is SGDLS and CDR2 is YYNGEE. The CDR3 is CASSVEIDVGTEAFF. DNA for the CDR3: TGTGCCAGCAGCGTAGAGATAGACGTTGGGACTGAAGCTTTCTTT.